These 13 T cell receptor beta chains share one sample of origin, sequenced in a study of T cell changes during pregnancy in multiple sclerosis. TCRdb's copy holds only in-frame clones and misses some; the assay was immunoSEQ multiplex PCR. This sample has about 62,000 clones, with about nine tenths found just once. Source: peripheral blood, taken in the second trimester of pregnancy. These receptors were taken from a female donor in good health, enrolled as a control in a pregnancy study.

The chain employs TRBV7-8 and TRBJ2-5, with D possibly being TRBD1 (5 bases). The V end was cut by 1 base, the J end by 6 bases, with 15 bases between. CDR1 and CDR2 from the germline V gene are SGHVS and FQNEAQ. The CDR3 loop spans 15 amino acids. The CDR3 loop is CASSLGDSHGQTQYF. The DNA of the CDR3 is TGTGCCAGCAGCTTAGGAGACAGCCACGGTCAGACCCAGTACTTC.

The chain combines TRBV6-6 with TRBJ2-7; 7 bases fit TRBD1. This CDR3 contains 14 residues. The V gene end was trimmed by 7 bases and the J gene end by 4 bases; junction bases not matched to a gene: 10. The germline gives CDR1 MNHNY, CDR2 SVGAGI (reference sequence). The CDR3 region has the DNA TGTGCCAGCACCGACAGGGTTTTAGGTTACGAGCAGTACTTC. It codes for CASTDRVLGYEQYF.

The V gene is TRBV7-9, the J gene TRBJ2-7; 12 bases agree with TRBD2. CDR3 length: 16 residues. Per germline, CDR1 SEHNR and CDR2 FQNEAQ (reference sequence). Germline trimming cut 0 bases from V and 6 bases from J; bases unmatched to any gene: 6. The CDR3 region is CASSLAAASGGVEQYF. The CDR3 region has the DNA TGTGCCAGCAGCTTAGCGGCGGCTAGCGGGGGGGTCGAGCAGTACTTC.

The V gene is TRBV27, the J gene TRBJ1-3, with D maybe TRBD1 (5 bases). Germline CDR1 reads MNHEY; CDR2 reads SMNVEV (reference sequence). The CDR3 extends over 14 amino acids. Trimming left V 3 bases short and J 4 bases short, with 10 bases between. DNA of the CDR3: TGTGCCAGCAGTTTCCCCAGGGCGGGAAACACCATATATTTT. Protein: CASSFPRAGNTIYF.

V and J are TRBV6-5 and TRBJ2-7, with 7 bases aligning to TRBD2. J was trimmed by 1 base and V by 8 bases; bases with no gene match: 8. The CDR3 has 14 amino acids. CDR1 and CDR2 from the germline V gene are MNHEY and SVGAGI. The CDR3 here is CASSERGRSYEQYF. The CDR3 DNA reads as TGTGCCAGCTCGGAGCGGGGCCGATCCTACGAGCAGTACTTC.

The chain recombines TRBV5-4 with TRBJ2-3, with no clear D. Germline V CDR1 and CDR2: SGHNT, YYREEE (reference sequence). The CDR3 loop spans 13 amino acids. The V end lost 3 bases, the J end lost 6 bases, and 11 bases lay between the germline ends. The CDR3 protein is CASSSEFSDTQYF. Here the CDR3 DNA reads TGTGCCAGCAGCTCCGAGTTTTCTGATACGCAGTATTTT.

The rearrangement links TRBV18 to TRBJ1-1, with D possibly being TRBD1 (5 bases). The CDR3 is 13 amino acids. Germline CDR1 reads KGHSH; CDR2 reads LQKENI. Deletions cut 9 bases from V and 2 bases from J, with 13 bases between. The CDR3 DNA reads TGTGCCAGTTCCCGGGGGGAAAACACTGAAGCTTTCTTT. This translates into CASSRGENTEAFF.

This chain uses TRBV30 with TRBJ2-3; D not resolved. V shed 3 bases and J shed 2 bases, with 12 bases lying between them. The CDR3 contains 14 residues. The germline V gene encodes CDR1 GTSNPN and CDR2 SVGIG (reference sequence). Written as DNA, the CDR3 is TGTGCCTGGAGCAATGATGCGCACACAGATACGCAGTATTTT. Translated, it gives CAWSNDAHTDTQYF.

The CDR3 region has the DNA TGCGCCAGCAGCCAATCCTTTGCGTCTATTTACAATGAGCAGTTCTTC. Its translation is CASSQSFASIYNEQFF. The chain is built from TRBV4-3 and TRBJ2-1; D is undetermined. With 2 bases removed from V and 4 bases from J, the gap between germline ends came to 15 bases. This CDR3 comprises 16 residues. Germline V lookup: CDR1 LGHNA, CDR2 YSLEER.

This chain links TRBV5-1 with TRBJ1-6, with 8 bases matching TRBD1. Germline values: CDR1 SGHRS, CDR2 YFSETQ. The V segment lost 3 bases and the J segment 7 bases; nucleotides outside the gene matches: 3. This CDR3 spans 14 amino acids. CDR3 coding DNA: TGCGCCAGCAGCTATACAGGGGGGAATTCACCCCTCCACTTT. It yields the protein CASSYTGGNSPLHF. The whole variable domain, remainder taken from reference TRBV5-1 and TRBJ1-6, is KAGVTQTPRYLIKTRGQQVTLSCSPISGHRSVSWYQQTPGQGLQFLFEYFSETQRNKGNFPGRFSGRQFSNSRSEMNVSTLELGDSALYLCASSYTGGNSPLHFGNGTRLTVT.

This clone showed up just once. This chain joins TRBV30 and TRBJ2-3; weak D call: TRBD1 (7 bases). V was shortened by 3 bases and J by 10 bases, with 23 bases between the two germline ends. The CDR3 sequence is 15 residues long. The germline CDR1 and CDR2 sequences are GTSNPN and SVGIG (reference sequence). CDR3 residues: CAWSLTGVRAGSQYF. In DNA, the CDR3 is TGTGCCTGGAGCTTAACAGGGGTCCGGGCGGGGTCGCAGTATTTT.

This clone was picked up a small number of times. The chain uses TRBV28 and TRBJ1-2; no definite D call. Germline CDR1 and CDR2: MDHEN and SYDVKM. CDR3 length equals 10 residues. The CDR3: CGAGSYGYTF. Here the CDR3 DNA reads TGTGGTGCGGGGAGCTATGGCTACACCTTC.

The chain couples TRBV18 to TRBJ1-1; perhaps TRBD1 as D (5 bases). Germline V gives CDR1 KGHSH, CDR2 LQKENI. This CDR3 comprises 15 residues. The germline V and J ends were trimmed by 3 bases and 5 bases, with 16 bases remaining between them. CDR3 protein: CASSPQGEARTEAFF. CDR3 DNA: TGTGCCAGCTCACCGCAAGGGGAGGCCCGAACTGAAGCTTTCTTT.